This TCR beta chain comes out of a study of shared T cell receptors in the human thymus. This table comes from immunoSEQ multiplex PCR, and its TCRdb copy is limited to in-frame clones, with some not included. The table has approximately 660,000 clones, approximately 90% seen once. These data were likewise used in another study, on human thymus T cells. That study adds: Serving as donors were healthy Finnish infants, each of whom was having open corrective surgery for congenital heart defects. The study used thymus tissue resected during corrective heart surgery.

Sequencing was performed on thymocytes. This TCR came from a boy in the first two years of life with a congenital heart defect.

CDR3 coding DNA: TGTGCCACCAGCTCCCGGGGCGGGGTGGACACTGAAGCTTTCTTT. Its translation: CATSSRGGVDTEAFF. The chain uses TRBV15 and TRBJ1-1, with D maybe TRBD1 (5 bases). V lost 5 bases and J 3 bases, leaving 16 bases between the germline ends. The CDR3 is 15 amino acids. Germline lookup yields CDR1 LNHNV and CDR2 YYDKDF (reference sequence).